The source of this TCR beta chain is a study of regulatory T cells. Whole-study results and caveats: Hydrophobic residues at CDR3 positions 6 and 7 were enriched in conventional CD4+ T cells of CD3G-deficient patients.

In germline, CDR1 is MDHEN, CDR2 SYDVKM. The CDR3 contains 14 residues. Trimming shortened V by 9 bases and J by 0 bases, and 14 bases separated the two germline ends. The primer mix had 52 TRBV and 13 TRBJ primers. Here immunoSEQ multiplex PCR was the method, and the copy in TCRdb shows in-frame clones only, minus some. The data show some 20,000 clones, with more than 70% seen just once and 1.3% held by the top ten. As for this clone: Its antigen remains unidentified.

This chain links TRBV28 with TRBJ1-2; the D gene is possibly TRBD1 (5 bases). The material sequenced was conventional CD4+ T cells sorted from blood. This clonotype originated in a child under 18 with CD3G deficiency. This CDR3 is CASSVGLANYGYTF. The CDR3 region has the DNA TGTGCCAGTTCGGTGGGACTCGCTAACTATGGCTACACCTTC.